This T cell receptor (beta chain) is drawn from a study of post-analysis software for immune sequencing data. CDR3 size: 15 residues. The ends were cut back, 6 bases at V and 2 bases at J, with 16 bases in the middle. Germline lookup yields CDR1 KGHSH and CDR2 LQKENI. Study findings and constraints: Comparison of patients with controls showed a handful of TRBV segments more frequent in patients, TRBV5-6, TRBV5-1 and TRBV20-1 among them. Strong co-clustering by F measure linked samples that shared a preparation batch. Patients with multiple sclerosis recorded significantly lower normalized Chao1 diversity than controls, the study found.

Unique molecular identifiers tagged the TCR beta cDNA libraries. MiXCR was run by TCRdb on the PCR reads, yielding one entry per CDR3 protein. The table records 750,000 to 950,000 distinct CDR3 sequences, roughly half of them present only once. Comments on this clonotype: The antigen remains undetermined.

This chain links TRBV18 with TRBJ2-5; D is ambiguous. This clonotype was sampled from a girl aged 5 to 17 with multiple sclerosis. The source material was blood. CDR3 protein: CASSPLGVAQETQYF. The CDR3 region has the DNA TGTGCCAGCTCTCCCCTAGGTGTCGCACAAGAGACCCAGTACTTC.